Below are 29 T cell receptor beta chains sequenced from a single sample in a study of cytomegalovirus exposure and HLA in healthy donors. The PCR used 60 Vbeta and 13 Jbeta primers. Clones were sequenced by immunoSEQ multiplex PCR, and TCRdb holds only the in-frame ones, with some missing. The repertoire includes some 150,000 clones, over 60% of them detected once, and about 1.7% sits in the top ten. The sample taken for sequencing was PBMCs. These receptors were collected from a female donor in good health and CMV-seropositive.

Of note for this clone: Germline is not matched at one junction end, which may reflect a read error. For the CDR3, the DNA is TGTTCCAGCAGCTTGTTGGCGGGAGGGAACTACGAGCAGTACTTC. As protein: CSSSLLAGGNYEQYF. This chain uses TRBV7-9 with TRBJ2-7; 9 positions match TRBD2. This CDR3 region has 15 residues. Germline assignment: CDR1 SEHNR and CDR2 FQNEAQ (reference sequence).

Remarks on this clone: Other DNA variants within this sample encode the same CDR3. The chain carries TRBV7-9 and TRBJ2-3, with 7 bases lining up with TRBD2. The germline V gene has CDR1 SEHNR and CDR2 FQNEAQ (reference sequence). The CDR3 length is 15 residues. V dropped 2 bases and J dropped 4; count of bases not matched to a gene: 6. This CDR3 reads CASSLLAGVADTQYF. The DNA of the CDR3 is TGTGCCAGCAGCTTATTGGCGGGAGTGGCAGATACGCAGTATTTT.

This clone was seen more than once but under ten times. This rearrangement joins TRBV7-9 to TRBJ2-1; a weak D match, TRBD1 (6 bases). This CDR3 is 12 amino acids long. Between the trimmed V and J ends, which lost 5 bases and 9 bases, there was a span of 11 bases. The germline V gene encodes CDR1 SEHNR and CDR2 FQNEAQ (reference sequence). CDR3 residues: CASSQGGREQFF. CDR3 coding DNA: TGTGCCAGCAGCCAAGGGGGTCGTGAGCAGTTCTTC.

The chain recombines TRBV11-2 with TRBJ1-6; 9 nucleotides line up with TRBD1. The CDR3 covers 15 residues. Germline values: CDR1 SGHAT, CDR2 FQNNGV. V shed 5 bases, J shed 10 bases, and the junction held 9 bases outside the gene matches. CDR3 region: CASSPMTGGESPLHF. CDR3 nucleotides: TGTGCCAGCAGCCCCATGACAGGGGGGGAATCACCCCTCCACTTT. Full variable domain (rest looked up from reference TRBV11-2 and TRBJ1-6): EAGVAQSPRYKIIEKRQSVAFWCNPISGHATLYWYQQILGQGPKLLIQFQNNGVVDDSQLPKDRFSAERLKGVDSTLKIQPAKLEDSAVYLCASSPMTGGESPLHFGNGTRLTVT.

J is TRBJ2-7 and V is TRBV7-6, with 8 bases fitting TRBD2. Germline V gene data show CDR1 as SGHVS and CDR2 as FNYEAQ. The V segment lost 5 bases and the J segment 7 bases; nucleotides outside the gene matches: 10. The CDR3 has 14 residues. The CDR3: CASSDAGLDLEQYF. In DNA form, the CDR3 reads TGTGCCAGCAGCGATGCGGGACTAGATCTGGAGCAGTACTTC.

This sequence joins TRBV2 and TRBJ1-1; weak D call: TRBD1 (5 bases). V gave up 3 bases and J gave up 3 bases, with 11 bases separating them. Germline CDR1 reads SNHLY; CDR2 reads FYNNEI. This CDR3 is built from 14 residues. The CDR3 bases are TGTGCCAGCAGTGAGGGTGGCAGGGACACTGAAGCTTTCTTT. The encoded protein is CASSEGGRDTEAFF.

Comments on this clone: At one end, the junction sequence differs from germline, possibly due to a read error. The rearrangement uses TRBV7-9 and TRBJ2-5; D uncertain. The DNA matches TRBJ2-7 better at its end, which makes the J call doubtful. This CDR3 has 12 amino acids. In germline, CDR1 is SEHNR, CDR2 FQNEAQ (reference sequence). The CDR3 is CASSLISHEQYF. The CDR3 DNA follows: TGTGCCAGCAGCTTAATCTCCCACGAGCAGTACTTC.

V gene TRBV5-1 combines with J gene TRBJ1-1, with a tentative D call TRBD1 (6 bases). There are 15 residues in the CDR3. V shed 4 bases and J shed 0 bases, with 13 bases lying between them. Germline V gives CDR1 SGHRS, CDR2 YFSETQ. The CDR3 here is CASSPATGLNTEAFF. CDR3 sequence (DNA): TGCGCCAGCAGCCCAGCGACAGGTTTGAACACTGAAGCTTTCTTT.

The genes are TRBV11-2 and TRBJ2-7; TRBD1 aligns across 9 bases. J lost 4 bases, V lost 0 bases, and 10 bases had no gene match. Germline CDR1 SGHAT, CDR2 FQNNGV. This CDR3 has 17 residues. The DNA of the CDR3 is TGTGCCAGCAGCTTAGATGGAAGCGGGACAGGGACATACGAGCAGTACTTC. Residues: CASSLDGSGTGTYEQYF.

The chain recombines TRBV2 with TRBJ2-3; 14 bases line up with TRBD2. V trimming: 5 bases; J trimming: 7 bases; junction bases outside the gene matches: 5. Per the germline V gene, CDR1 is SNHLY and CDR2 is FYNNEI. The CDR3 extends over 15 amino acids. The CDR3 region is CASSLGTSGRYTQYF. The CDR3 DNA reads TGTGCCAGCAGTCTCGGGACTAGCGGGAGATATACGCAGTATTTT.

This clone was seen just once. The chain uses TRBV2 and TRBJ2-5; D gene ambiguous. This CDR3 region has 15 residues. The germline gives CDR1 SNHLY, CDR2 FYNNEI. V was pared by 4 bases and J by 3 bases, with 15 bases between. CDR3 DNA sequence: TGTGCCAGCAGTGTTGATCCTCCTAGGAAAGAGACCCAGTACTTC. Translated: CASSVDPPRKETQYF.

V usage is TRBV4-2 and J usage is TRBJ2-2; D perhaps matches TRBD2 (6 bases). V was trimmed by 0 bases and J by 2 bases, leaving 10 bases between them. The V gene's germline CDR1 is LGHNA and CDR2 YNFKEQ. The CDR3 has 16 residues. CDR3 nucleotides: TGTGCCAGCAGCCAAGACGGGACTTTTAACACCGGGGAGCTGTTTTTT. It is translated as CASSQDGTFNTGELFF.

The CDR3 protein is CASSPRLEAQYF. As DNA, the CDR3 is TGTGCCAGCAGCCCAAGACTAGAAGCGCAGTATTTT. The V gene is TRBV7-2, the J gene TRBJ2-3; tentatively, D is TRBD2 (6 bases). V was cut by 5 bases and J by 10 bases, with 13 bases left in between. Germline-derived CDR1 and CDR2 are SGHTA and FQGNSA. The CDR3 loop spans 12 amino acids. Variable domain in full (rest from reference TRBV7-2 and TRBJ2-3): GAGVSQSPSNKVTEKGKDVELRCDPISGHTALYWYRQSLGQGLEFLIYFQGNSAPDKSGLPSDRFSAERTGGSVSTLTIQRTQQEDSAVYLCASSPRLEAQYFGPGTRLTVL.

The V gene is TRBV7-9, the J gene TRBJ2-7, with a weak D call TRBD1 (6 bases). CDR1 and CDR2 (germline): SEHNR, FQNEAQ (reference sequence). The V gene lost 7 bases and the J gene lost 0 bases, with 10 bases spanning the gap. The CDR3 is 13 residues long. CDR3 protein: CASNEDSSYEQYF. CDR3 nucleotide sequence: TGTGCCAGCAACGAGGACAGCTCCTACGAGCAGTACTTC.

The V call is TRBV5-6, the J call TRBJ2-4, with 10 bases fitting TRBD2. CDR3 length: 18 amino acids. The germline CDR1 and CDR2 sequences are SGHDT and YYEEEE. V was pared by 0 bases and J by 0 bases, with 6 bases of the junction left unmatched. The DNA for the CDR3 is TGTGCCAGCAGCTTGGCCCCGACTAGCGGGTTAGCCAAAAACATTCAGTACTTC. Translated, it gives CASSLAPTSGLAKNIQYF.

Details on this clone: At the DNA level, this CDR3 is encoded by other sequences in the same sample as well. This chain joins TRBV9 and TRBJ2-2; D is uncertain. V lost 0 bases and J lost 2, with 11 bases in between. Germline assignment: CDR1 SGDLS and CDR2 YYNGEE. This CDR3 has 16 residues. The CDR3 sequence: CASSVGIGPNTGELFF. The CDR3 DNA sequence: TGTGCCAGCAGCGTAGGAATTGGGCCTAACACCGGGGAGCTGTTTTTT.

This rearrangement joins TRBV6-6 to TRBJ2-7; D ambiguous. The CDR3 is made up of 13 amino acids. The V gene's germline CDR1 is MNHNY and CDR2 SVGAGI (reference sequence). The V and J ends lost 6 bases and 0 bases respectively, with 9 bases between them. CDR3 sequence reads: CASRLDSSYEQYF. CDR3 DNA: TGTGCCAGCAGGCTAGATTCCTCCTACGAGCAGTACTTC.

V gene TRBV6-1 combines with J gene TRBJ2-7, with 7 bases that match TRBD1. J was trimmed by 3 bases and V by 6 bases; bases with no gene match: 5. The CDR3 extends over 13 amino acids. Germline-derived CDR1 and CDR2 are MNHNS and SASEGT. In nucleotides, the CDR3 is TGTGCCAGCAGACCGGGACAGCACTACGAGCAGTACTTC. Its protein is CASRPGQHYEQYF.

The chain recombines TRBV25-1 with TRBJ2-5; D is uncertain. The CDR3 consists of 11 residues. V lost 3 bases and J lost 3, with 2 bases in between. Germline V gene sequence: CDR1 MGHDK, CDR2 SYGVNS. The chain's CDR3 is CASSDEETQYF. The CDR3 region has the DNA TGTGCCAGCAGTGACGAAGAGACCCAGTACTTC.

This chain connects TRBV27 to TRBJ1-3; D is perhaps TRBD1 (5 bases). Trimming left V 8 bases short and J 0 bases short, with 14 bases between. The CDR3 runs to 15 residues. Germline CDR1 reads MNHEY; CDR2 reads SMNVEV (reference sequence). The DNA for the CDR3 is TGTGCCAGCTCCCCGCGGGGGATCTCTGGAAACACCATATATTTT. Its protein is CASSPRGISGNTIYF.

V gene TRBV11-3 combines with J gene TRBJ2-1; 9 bases agree with TRBD2. The CDR3 is 14 amino acids. The V gene's germline CDR1 is SGHNT and CDR2 YENEEA. V shed 5 bases, J shed 7 bases, and the junction held 6 bases outside the gene matches. As DNA, the CDR3 is TGTGCCAGCAGCCGTAGCGGGGGCACGAATGAGCAGTTCTTC. It specifies CASSRSGGTNEQFF. Full variable domain (rest looked up from reference TRBV11-3 and TRBJ2-1): EAGVVQSPRYKIIEKKQPVAFWCNPISGHNTLYWYLQNLGQGPELLIRYENEEAVDDSQLPKDRFSAERLKGVDSTLKIQPAELGDSAVYLCASSRSGGTNEQFFGPGTRLTVL.

The gene calls are TRBV29-1 and TRBJ1-2, with D perhaps TRBD1 (6 bases). The CDR3 covers 12 residues. Deletions cut 5 bases from V and 8 bases from J, with 15 bases between. Germline V lookup: CDR1 SQVTM, CDR2 ANQGSEA. The CDR3 region has the DNA TGCAGCGTTACAGGGTTGAGCTACGGCTACACCTTC. Its translation: CSVTGLSYGYTF. The variable domain in full, with the rest retrieved from reference TRBV29-1 and TRBJ1-2, is SAVISQKPSRDICQRGTSLTIQCQVDSQVTMMFWYRQQPGQSLTLIATANQGSEATYESGFVIDKFPISRPNLTFSTLTVSNMSPEDSSIYLCSVTGLSYGYTFGSGTRLTVV.

The chain couples TRBV7-3 to TRBJ2-1; a weak D match, TRBD1 (6 bases). The germline V gene has CDR1 SGHTA and CDR2 FQGTGA. V was cut by 2 bases and J by 4 bases, with 15 bases left in between. The CDR3 length is 16 residues. The CDR3 protein is CASSLDFGTNYNEQFF. In DNA, the CDR3 is TGTGCCAGCAGCTTAGATTTCGGGACAAATTACAATGAGCAGTTCTTC.

The chain links TRBV7-9 to TRBJ1-2; a weak D match, TRBD1 (6 bases). This CDR3 comprises 16 residues. V lost 5 bases to trimming and J lost 5 bases, with 21 bases between them. Germline loops: CDR1 SEHNR, CDR2 FQNEAQ (reference sequence). CDR3 nucleotides: TGTGCCAGCAGCAAGCGACGCCGGGACACGGATTATGGCTACACCTTC. This codes for CASSKRRRDTDYGYTF.

A few counts support this clone. The CDR3 reads CASSHARPGLVRHEQFF. Written as DNA, the CDR3 is TGTGCCAGCAGCCATGCCCGACCGGGACTAGTACGCCATGAGCAGTTCTTC. The rearrangement uses TRBV14 and TRBJ2-1; 8 positions agree with TRBD2. CDR3 size: 17 residues. V lost 3 bases to trimming and J lost 8 bases; unmatched junction nucleotides: 15. Germline values: CDR1 SGHDN, CDR2 FVKESK.

The J gene is TRBJ2-3, the V gene TRBV12-5; 9 bases align to TRBD2. J lost 1 base, V lost 3 bases, and 5 bases had no gene match. Germline lookup yields CDR1 LGHNT and CDR2 FRNRAP. The CDR3 totals 16 residues. CDR3 coding DNA: TGTGCTAGTGGTTTTTGGCTAGCGGGGCGCACAGATACGCAGTATTTT. It encodes CASGFWLAGRTDTQYF.

The J gene is TRBJ2-7, the V gene TRBV29-1; 9 positions match TRBD2. The CDR3 is made up of 16 amino acids. Trimming cost V 0 bases and J 5 bases; bases outside gene matches: 11. Germline values: CDR1 SQVTM, CDR2 ANQGSEA. CDR3 sequence: CSVEDLLAGNVHEQYF. The CDR3 DNA follows: TGCAGCGTTGAAGATCTCCTAGCGGGAAACGTCCACGAGCAGTACTTC.

This rearrangement joins TRBV21-1 to TRBJ2-7; the table gives TRBD2 as D, unverified against the DNA. TRBV21-1 is listed as a pseudogene. The CDR3 length is 13 residues. In DNA form, the CDR3 reads TGTGCCAGCAGCTCGGCGGGATCCTACGAGCAGTACTTC. As protein: CASSSAGSYEQYF.

The rearrangement uses TRBV5-1 and TRBJ2-5; TRBD2 agrees at 12 bases. V shed 1 base, J shed 5 bases, and the junction held 0 bases outside the gene matches. The CDR3 is made up of 14 amino acids. Germline values: CDR1 SGHRS, CDR2 YFSETQ. The CDR3 DNA follows: TGCGCCAGCAGCTTGACTAGCGGGAGGGAGACCCAGTACTTC. Protein: CASSLTSGRETQYF.